This entry lists 26 T cell receptor beta chains sequenced from one sample in a study of read filtering for tumor transcriptome and immune sequencing. The library was built from 400 ng RNA with molecular barcoded adaptors for alpha/delta and beta/gamma chains. MiXCR was run by TCRdb on the reads, yielding one entry per CDR3 protein. The repertoire consists of fewer than 90,000 distinct CDR3 sequences, with approximately 13% occurring once and the leading ten covering 14% to 15%. Sequenced material: a population of CD138-negative cells sorted from bone marrow. Every receptor here comes from a donor aged 40 or over with multiple myeloma.

The genes are TRBV3-1 and TRBJ2-7; D gene uncertain. The CDR3 is made up of 15 amino acids. Germline V CDR1 and CDR2: LGHDT, YNNKEL (reference sequence). Trimming cost V 4 bases and J 0 bases, with 13 bases left between them. CDR3: CASSPGGSRSYEQYF. Here the CDR3 DNA reads TGTGCCAGCAGCCCGGGCGGATCGCGCTCCTACGAGCAGTACTTC.

J is TRBJ2-2 and V is TRBV6-6; possible D gene TRBD2, 5 bases. CDR3 length: 17 residues. Germline assignment: CDR1 MNHNY and CDR2 SVGAGI (reference sequence). Trimming took off 0 bases at V and 2 bases at J, with 13 bases between the two ends. CDR3: CASSYSEAPSNTGELFF. CDR3 bases: TGTGCCAGCAGTTACTCGGAGGCACCTTCTAACACCGGGGAGCTGTTTTTT.

This clonotype was recorded many times. Here the CDR3 DNA reads TGCAGTGCTAGTATGACTAGCGGGACCAATGAGCAGTTCTTC. It specifies CSASMTSGTNEQFF. This chain links TRBV20-1 with TRBJ2-1, with 11 bases lining up with TRBD2. CDR3 length equals 14 residues. The germline V gene has CDR1 DFQATT and CDR2 SNEGSKA (reference sequence). J gave up 6 bases and V 3 bases, and 4 bases lay outside the gene matches.

This clonotype occurred a few times. A much larger clone lies one base from this, so it may be a read error. The rearrangement joins TRBV2 to TRBJ2-2; D perhaps matches TRBD2 (7 bases). Germline CDR1 SNHLY, CDR2 FYNNEI. This CDR3 is built from 14 residues. The CDR3 DNA follows: TGTGCCGGCAGCCTGGGGGGGGGCCCCGGGGAGCTGTTTTTT. As protein: CAGSLGGGPGELFF.

At least ten counts were recorded for this clonotype. As DNA, the CDR3 is TGCAGTGCCCTGAGACAGGGAGAAGATGGCTACACCTTC. Translating it yields CSALRQGEDGYTF. The rearrangement uses TRBV20-1 and TRBJ1-2; 7 bases map to TRBD1. CDR3 length: 13 residues. The germline V gene has CDR1 DFQATT and CDR2 SNEGSKA (reference sequence). Trimming at V came to 6 bases and at J to 6 bases, leaving 10 bases not matched to a gene.

This clonotype was counted ten times or more. The chain employs TRBV29-1 and TRBJ2-1; 7 bases agree with TRBD2. The CDR3 sequence is 13 residues long. After removal of 3 bases from V and 6 bases from J, the junction contained 5 bases not matched to a gene. CDR1 is SQVTM and CDR2 is ANQGSEA in the germline V gene. CDR3 residues: CSVEGTTSNEQFF. CDR3 coding DNA: TGCAGCGTTGAGGGGACTACGAGCAATGAGCAGTTCTTC.

This clonotype was observed many times. J is TRBJ2-1 and V is TRBV9; TRBD2 agrees at 12 bases. Losses at the gene ends were 4 bases for V and 6 bases for J; bases not matched to a gene: 2. Germline V gene sequence: CDR1 SGDLS, CDR2 YYNGEE. The CDR3 length is 14 residues. Here the CDR3 reads CASSLAGGPNEQFF. Written as DNA, the CDR3 is TGTGCCAGCAGCCTAGCGGGAGGGCCCAATGAGCAGTTCTTC. Looking up the rest from reference TRBV9 and TRBJ2-1 gives the full variable domain: DSGVTQTPKHLITATGQRVTLRCSPRSGDLSVYWYQQSLDQGLQFLIQYYNGEERAKGNILERFSAQQFPDLHSELNLSSLELGDSALYFCASSLAGGPNEQFFGPGTRLTVL.

For this clonotype: At one boundary the junction diverges from the germline segment, which might be a read error. This chain links TRBV11-3 with TRBJ2-5; 15 bases map to TRBD2. Germline lookup yields CDR1 SGHNT and CDR2 YENEEA. The CDR3 extends over 19 amino acids. CDR3 loop: CASSLGLAGGGVGREAQYF. The CDR3, as DNA: TGTGCCAGCAGCCTGGGACTAGCGGGAGGTGGGGTCGGCCGAGAGGCCCAGTACTTC.

This clonotype was detected ten times or more. A much more abundant neighbour one base away suggests this may be a read error. The chain is built from TRBV20-1 and TRBJ2-1; maybe TRBD2 (5 bases). The CDR3 spans 14 residues. Germline V lookup: CDR1 DFQATT, CDR2 SNEGSKA (reference sequence). The CDR3 spells CSARDPTGNNGQFF. The CDR3 nucleotides read TGCAGTGCTAGAGATCCTACCGGGAACAATGGGCAGTTCTTC.

In this sample, this clonotype turned up many times. The chain employs TRBV25-1 and TRBJ1-2, with unresolved D. Germline values: CDR1 MGHDK, CDR2 SYGVNS. The V gene lost 0 bases and the J gene lost 4 bases, with 9 bases spanning the gap. This CDR3 region has 14 residues. CDR3 protein: CASSEYATAYGYTF. CDR3 sequence (DNA): TGTGCCAGCAGTGAATATGCAACAGCCTATGGCTACACCTTC.

The CDR3 region is CASSLNSVNTEAFF. In DNA, the CDR3 is TGCGCCAGCAGCTTGAACAGCGTGAACACTGAAGCTTTCTTT. J is TRBJ1-1 and V is TRBV5-1; unclear D gene. In germline, CDR1 is SGHRS, CDR2 YFSETQ. V gave up 1 base and J gave up 0 bases, with 7 bases separating them. The CDR3 consists of 14 residues.

The table lists this clonotype with many counts. The chain joins TRBV4-1 to TRBJ1-1; D call uncertain. CDR1 and CDR2 from the germline V gene are MGHRA and YSYEKL. Trimming removed 3 bases at V and 12 bases at J, with 20 bases between. The CDR3 totals 14 residues. The CDR3 DNA follows: TGCGCCAGCAGCCATTTAGCTACCGGACGGGTAACTTTCTTT. This gives the protein CASSHLATGRVTFF.

The chain uses TRBV28 and TRBJ2-7, with D uncertain. The germline V gene encodes CDR1 MDHEN and CDR2 SYDVKM. The CDR3 consists of 14 residues. V lost 3 bases, J lost 0 bases, and 9 bases lay in between. The CDR3: CASSFWVLSYEQYF. CDR3 bases: TGTGCCAGCAGTTTCTGGGTCCTCTCCTACGAGCAGTACTTC.

This clonotype appeared many times. V is TRBV20-1 and J is TRBJ1-1; D is perhaps TRBD1 (5 bases). V was trimmed by 4 bases and J by 2 bases, leaving 17 bases between them. Germline CDR1 reads DFQATT; CDR2 reads SNEGSKA (reference sequence). The CDR3 is 15 residues long. CDR3 sequence: CSAIPMRGDNTEAFF. The CDR3 nucleotides read TGCAGTGCTATTCCCATGCGAGGGGATAACACTGAAGCTTTCTTT.

There are many counts of this clonotype. The CDR3 region is CASSLPSLAGVIYNEQFF. CDR3 coding DNA: TGTGCCAGCAGCTTACCCTCACTAGCGGGAGTGATATACAATGAGCAGTTCTTC. The genes are TRBV7-9 and TRBJ2-1; 11 bases are a match to TRBD2. There are 18 residues in the CDR3. Per the germline V gene, CDR1 is SEHNR and CDR2 is FQNEAQ (reference sequence). V gave up 2 bases and J gave up 4 bases; unmatched junction bases: 10.

Worth noting for this clonotype: This may come from a read error, since a much larger clone is one base off. This sequence joins TRBV12-3 or TRBV12-4 and TRBJ1-1, with D maybe TRBD1 (6 bases). This CDR3 spans 14 amino acids. V was shortened by 7 bases and J by 1 base, with 13 bases between the two germline ends. The CDR3 nucleotides are TGTGCCAGCAAACCGGCAGGGGAGAACACTGAAGCTTTCTTT. Its protein product is CASKPAGENTEAFF.

This clonotype occurred many times. The rearrangement joins TRBV28 to TRBJ2-7; D unclear. The CDR3 spans 13 residues. V lost 6 bases and J 2 bases, leaving 11 bases between the germline ends. CDR1 is MDHEN and CDR2 is SYDVKM in the germline V gene. The CDR3 here is CASRSGQTYEQYF. The CDR3 nucleotides are TGTGCCAGCAGGTCTGGGCAGACCTACGAGCAGTACTTC. The full variable domain, with the rest looked up from reference TRBV28 and TRBJ2-7, is DVKVTQSSRYLVKRTGEKVFLECVQDMDHENMFWYRQDPGLGLRLIYFSYDVKMKEKGDIPEGYSVSREKKERFSLILESASTNQTSMYLCASRSGQTYEQYFGPGTRLTVT.

This clonotype appeared many times. J is TRBJ1-5 and V is TRBV20-1; TRBD1 is a possible D gene (5 bases). Germline CDR1 DFQATT, CDR2 SNEGSKA (reference sequence). The CDR3 spans 14 residues. Trimming removed 3 bases at V and 7 bases at J, with 16 bases between. The CDR3 protein is CSARTGQDGQPQHF. CDR3 nucleotide sequence: TGCAGTGCTAGGACGGGGCAGGATGGGCAGCCCCAGCATTTT.

Worth noting for this clonotype: This CDR3 fails to terminate in the conserved phenylalanine or tryptophan, so it likely reflects a read error. The chain recombines TRBV12-3 or TRBV12-4 with TRBJ2-5; the D gene is possibly TRBD1 (7 bases). CDR3 size: 14 residues. The CDR3 DNA sequence: TGTGCCAGCAGCTTAGGAGGGGGCCTTCAGACCCAGTACCTC. It is translated as CASSLGGGLQTQYL.

This clonotype appeared many times. The chain couples TRBV7-6 to TRBJ2-2; TRBD1 is a possible D gene (5 bases). Germline V CDR1 and CDR2: SGHVS, FNYEAQ. Trimming took off 6 bases at V and 0 bases at J, with 11 bases between the two ends. The CDR3 is 15 amino acids. The CDR3 sequence is CASRGRGSNTGELFF. CDR3 nucleotides: TGTGCCAGCAGGGGAAGGGGATCGAACACCGGGGAGCTGTTTTTT.

In this sample, this clonotype turned up many times. This chain connects TRBV2 to TRBJ2-1; D is undetermined. CDR1 is SNHLY, CDR2 FYNNEI, per germline. The V end was cut by 8 bases, the J end by 5 bases, with 13 bases between. This CDR3 has 13 residues. The CDR3 DNA reads TGTGCCAGCTTTATCCCGAGAGACAATGAGCAGTTCTTC. Translation gives CASFIPRDNEQFF.

The V and J genes are TRBV2 and TRBJ2-1, with D tentatively TRBD1 (5 bases). V gave up 7 bases and J gave up 1 base, with 11 bases separating them. The CDR3 runs to 14 residues. The germline V gene has CDR1 SNHLY and CDR2 FYNNEI. This CDR3 reads CASKGDTSYNEQFF. The CDR3 bases are TGTGCCAGCAAAGGGGATACTTCCTACAATGAGCAGTTCTTC. The whole variable domain, filled in from reference TRBV2 and TRBJ2-1, reads EPEVTQTPSHQVTQMGQEVILRCVPISNHLYFYWYRQILGQKVEFLVSFYNNEISEKSEIFDDQFSVERPDGSNFTLKIRSTKLEDSAMYFCASKGDTSYNEQFFGPGTRLTVL.

This clonotype was found a few times. This chain joins TRBV3-1 and TRBJ2-7, with TRBD2 matching over 10 bases. V gave up 4 bases and J gave up 4 bases; unmatched junction bases: 7. The CDR3 extends over 15 amino acids. CDR1 is LGHDT and CDR2 is YNNKEL in the germline V gene (reference sequence). CDR3 residues: CASSPRTSGIYEQYF. The CDR3 DNA reads as TGTGCCAGCAGCCCCCGAACTAGCGGGATATACGAGCAGTACTTC.

The table lists this clonotype with a few counts. The chain is built from TRBV7-9 and TRBJ2-3; D unresolved. The germline V gene encodes CDR1 SEHNR and CDR2 FQNEAQ (reference sequence). V was shortened by 2 bases and J by 0 bases, with 6 bases between the two germline ends. This CDR3 region has 14 residues. Here the CDR3 reads CASSLRQSTDTQYF. The CDR3 nucleotides read TGTGCCAGCAGCTTAAGGCAGAGCACAGATACGCAGTATTTT.

This clonotype has at least ten counts. V and J are TRBV20-1 and TRBJ1-4, with D maybe TRBD1 (5 bases). This CDR3 is 13 amino acids long. V was trimmed by 6 bases and J by 4 bases, leaving 12 bases between them. Germline loops: CDR1 DFQATT, CDR2 SNEGSKA (reference sequence). CDR3 sequence reads: CSAPPGGNEKLFF. The CDR3 nucleotides are TGCAGTGCCCCTCCCGGGGGTAATGAAAAACTGTTTTTT.

In regard to this clonotype: Since no conserved phenylalanine or tryptophan closes the CDR3, a read error is the likely cause. This sequence joins TRBV20-1 and TRBJ1-5, with a weak D call TRBD1 (6 bases). This CDR3 has 13 residues. Looked up from germline, CDR1 is DFQATT and CDR2 is SNEGSKA (reference sequence). The CDR3 DNA follows: TGCAGTGCTAAGGGGGGTAGCAATCGGCCCCAGCATCTT. As protein: CSAKGGSNRPQHL.